A selection of T cell receptor beta chains follows, all from one sample in a study of OX40 agonist ivuxolimab in advanced cancers. The method was immunoSEQ multiplex PCR; TCRdb's version includes in-frame clones alone and lacks a portion of them. The repertoire has about 58,000 clones, more than 70% of them found once; the top ten carry approximately 1%. The sequencing here drew on CD4+ or CD8+ T cells sorted from blood, taken in a trial of the OX40 agonist ivuxolimab. The receptors derive from an adult with an advanced solid tumor such as melanoma, head and neck, liver or kidney cancer. The CDR3 runs from the conserved cysteine through the conserved F or W. The D gene is left open where the match is weak. Rows may omit the clone size; those that give it use once, few, many or a size class.

J: TRBJ1-1
V: TRBV7-2
D: NA
length: 13
size: NA
CDR3: CASSLVLEAGAFF
DNA: TGTGCCAGCAGCTTAGTTTTGGAGGCCGGAGCTTTCTTT

J: TRBJ1-2
V: TRBV5-4
D: NA
length: 13
size: few
CDR3: CASSPDGNYGYTF
DNA: TGTGCCAGCAGCCCGGACGGTAACTATGGCTACACCTTC

J: TRBJ2-5
V: TRBV2
D: NA
length: 12
size: NA
CDR3: CASRGGRETQYF
DNA: TGTGCCAGCAGGGGGGGGCGGGAGACCCAGTACTTC

J: TRBJ1-1
V: TRBV19
D: TRBD1
length: 17
size: NA
CDR3: CASSPMDRGGRNTEAFF
DNA: TGTGCCAGTAGCCCAATGGACAGGGGAGGAAGGAACACTGAAGCTTTCTTT

J: TRBJ2-7
V: TRBV20-1
D: NA
length: 11
size: NA
CDR3: CSATPGVEQYF
DNA: TGCAGTGCTACCCCAGGGGTCGAGCAGTACTTC

J: TRBJ2-1
V: TRBV18
D: NA
length: 14
size: NA
CDR3: CASSLLGQANEQFF
DNA: TGTGCCAGCTCACTCCTCGGGCAAGCAAATGAGCAGTTCTTC

J: TRBJ1-1
V: TRBV6-1
D: NA
length: 12
size: NA
CDR3: CASSGGLTEAFF
DNA: TGTGCCAGCAGTGGGGGACTCACTGAAGCTTTCTTT

J: TRBJ1-6
V: TRBV15
D: NA
length: 8
size: medium-sized
CDR3: CATKGPFF
DNA: TGTGCCACGAAGGGACCCTTCTTT

J: TRBJ2-5
V: TRBV25-1
D: TRBD1
length: 15
size: NA
CDR3: CASSVRQGARETQYF
DNA: TGTGCCAGCAGTGTAAGACAGGGGGCTCGAGAGACCCAGTACTTC

J: TRBJ2-3
V: TRBV5-4
D: TRBD2
length: 19
size: NA
CDR3: CASSFMSSGGGQRTDTQYF
DNA: TGTGCCAGCAGCTTTATGAGTAGCGGGGGAGGTCAGAGGACAGATACGCAGTATTTT

J: TRBJ1-4
V: TRBV19
D: NA
length: 15
size: NA
CDR3: CASTEGAVSNEKLFF
DNA: TGTGCCAGTACGGAGGGTGCGGTTAGTAATGAAAAACTGTTTTTT

J: TRBJ1-2
V: TRBV5-6
D: NA
length: 14
size: NA
CDR3: CASSLRGASYGYTF
DNA: TGTGCCAGCAGCTTGCGGGGAGCCTCCTATGGCTACACCTTC

J: TRBJ2-7
V: TRBV5-1
D: NA
length: 16
size: NA
CDR3: CASSPRGGGFGNEQYF
DNA: TGCGCCAGCAGCCCCCGGGGAGGGGGGTTCGGCAACGAGCAGTACTTC

J: TRBJ2-7
V: TRBV28
D: NA
length: 12
size: few
CDR3: CASSSWTNEQYF
DNA: TGTGCCAGCAGTTCCTGGACAAACGAGCAGTACTTC

J: TRBJ2-1
V: TRBV18
D: TRBD2
length: 17
size: NA
CDR3: CASSPSTSGGPVDEQFF
DNA: TGTGCCAGCTCACCTTCGACTAGCGGGGGCCCCGTGGATGAGCAGTTCTTC

J: TRBJ1-5
V: TRBV7-2
D: NA
length: 15
size: NA
CDR3: CASSQGKLSNQPQHF
DNA: TGTGCCAGCAGCCAAGGTAAATTGAGCAATCAGCCCCAGCATTTT

J: TRBJ2-5
V: TRBV30
D: NA
length: 15
size: NA
CDR3: CAWSLGQGTQETQYF
DNA: TGTGCCTGGAGCCTCGGGCAGGGGACCCAAGAGACCCAGTACTTC

J: TRBJ1-6
V: TRBV28
D: NA
length: 12
size: NA
CDR3: CASSAENSPLHF
DNA: TGTGCCAGCAGTGCTGAGAATTCACCCCTCCACTTT

J: TRBJ1-2
V: TRBV11-2
D: NA
length: 13
size: NA
CDR3: CASSFRASGGYTF
DNA: TGTGCCAGCAGCTTTAGAGCATCTGGAGGCTACACCTTC

J: TRBJ2-1
V: TRBV7-2
D: TRBD2
length: 15
size: NA
CDR3: CASTPGGTSYNEQFF
DNA: TGTGCCAGCACCCCGGGGGGTACATCCTACAATGAGCAGTTCTTC

J: TRBJ2-7
V: TRBV11-2
D: NA
length: 13
size: NA
CDR3: CASPDRLRYEQYF
DNA: TGTGCCAGCCCGGACCGTCTCCGATACGAGCAGTACTTC

J: TRBJ1-6
V: TRBV27
D: NA
length: 15
size: few
CDR3: CASSPGSAINSPLHF
DNA: TGTGCCAGCAGTCCCGGGAGCGCCATTAATTCACCCCTCCACTTT

J: TRBJ2-3
V: TRBV5-4
D: TRBD2
length: 12
size: NA
CDR3: CASSTGGNTQYF
DNA: TGTGCCAGCAGCACGGGGGGGAATACGCAGTATTTT

J: TRBJ1-6
V: TRBV5-6
D: TRBD1
length: 16
size: NA
CDR3: CASSPGQGLYNSPLHF
DNA: TGTGCCAGCAGCCCGGGACAGGGGTTGTATAATTCACCCCTCCACTTT

J: TRBJ1-5
V: TRBV5-8
D: TRBD1
length: 17
size: once
CDR3: CASSPGQVGIGNQPQHF
DNA: TGTGCCAGCAGCCCAGGACAGGTAGGAATAGGCAATCAGCCCCAGCATTTT

J: TRBJ2-5
V: TRBV30
D: NA
length: 16
size: once
CDR3: CAWRSSRGREQETQYF
DNA: TGTGCCTGGAGGAGTTCCAGGGGGAGGGAACAAGAGACCCAGTACTTC

J: TRBJ1-2
V: TRBV6-5
D: NA
length: 14
size: NA
CDR3: CASNPGPPFSGYTF
DNA: TGTGCCAGCAATCCGGGACCACCTTTTAGTGGCTACACCTTC

J: TRBJ2-1
V: TRBV29-1
D: NA
length: 12
size: NA
CDR3: CSVEIFTPRQFF
DNA: TGCAGCGTCGAAATTTTTACACCGCGGCAGTTCTTC

J: TRBJ2-7
V: TRBV5-6
D: TRBD1
length: 14
size: few
CDR3: CASSGTGTSYEQYF
DNA: TGTGCCAGCAGCGGGACAGGGACCTCCTACGAGCAGTACTTC

J: TRBJ2-5
V: TRBV5-1
D: NA
length: 15
size: NA
CDR3: CASSLAAETQETQYF
DNA: TGCGCCAGCAGCTTGGCAGCGGAGACCCAAGAGACCCAGTACTTC

J: TRBJ1-2
V: TRBV18
D: NA
length: 18
size: NA
CDR3: CASSPMGSGASLQRGYTF
DNA: TGTGCCAGCTCACCAATGGGTTCCGGGGCATCACTGCAACGAGGCTACACCTTC

J: TRBJ2-2
V: TRBV4-1
D: NA
length: 15
size: NA
CDR3: CASSQDPGTLSYLFF
DNA: TGCGCCAGCAGCCAGGACCCCGGGACCCTAAGCTACCTGTTTTTT

J: TRBJ1-1
V: TRBV5-1
D: TRBD1
length: 16
size: NA
CDR3: CASSFRQGAVVTEAFF
DNA: TGCGCCAGCAGCTTCCGACAGGGGGCCGTAGTCACTGAAGCTTTCTTT

J: TRBJ1-1
V: TRBV7-3
D: NA
length: 13
size: NA
CDR3: CASSSTGYTEAFF
DNA: TGTGCCAGCAGCTCCACAGGGTACACTGAAGCTTTCTTT

J: TRBJ2-5
V: TRBV5-1
D: NA
length: 13
size: NA
CDR3: CASSFGGRATQYF
DNA: TGCGCCAGCAGCTTCGGGGGAAGGGCGACCCAGTACTTC

J: TRBJ2-1
V: TRBV19
D: NA
length: 14
size: NA
CDR3: CASSIEARNNEQFF
DNA: TGTGCCAGTAGTATAGAGGCTCGTAACAATGAGCAGTTCTTC

J: TRBJ2-3
V: TRBV5-1
D: NA
length: 15
size: NA
CDR3: CASSAGQGGGDTQYF
DNA: TGCGCCAGCAGTGCGGGGCAGGGAGGAGGAGATACGCAGTATTTT